This T cell receptor beta chain was profiled in a study of CD4 T cells in relation to SARS-CoV-2 and coronaviruses. The germline V gene encodes CDR1 SGHTA and CDR2 FQGNSA. Deletions cut 6 bases from V and 2 bases from J, with 12 bases between. The CDR3 has 14 residues. Assay used: immunoSEQ multiplex PCR; TCRdb lists only in-frame clones, some missing. This sample has roughly 18,000 clones, with around 77% found just once. About this clone itself: Its antigen is undetermined.

Before the COVID-19 pandemic, during about 2010-2019, CD4+ T cells were taken from unexposed donors. The cells were cultured for approximately ten days before CD4+ T cells were isolated. Unexposed-donor CD4+ T cells were probed with SARS-CoV-2 S/N and four cold-coronavirus spikes, cells permitting. The sequence came from a human donor in good health. The rearrangement uses TRBV7-2 and TRBJ2-3; possible D gene TRBD1, 5 bases. Sequenced material: CD4+ T cells from PBMCs, cultured in vitro. The CDR3, as DNA: TGTGCCAGCAGTCGACAGAGGTACACAGATACGCAGTATTTT. Amino acids: CASSRQRYTDTQYF.